This T cell receptor beta chain was identified during a study of PD-1 blockade in mismatch repair-deficient tumors. Whole-study context: Patients had over ten mismatch repair-deficient cancer types and were previously treated and progressing.

Mismatch repair deficiency was confirmed in all patients, by PCR or immunohistochemistry. TCRdb's table, derived via immunoSEQ multiplex PCR, lists solely in-frame clones and lacks some. The data hold 40,000 or so clones, with 70% to 80% observed a single time. The germline CDR1 and CDR2 sequences are MNHEY and SMNVEV (reference sequence). The CDR3 loop spans 14 amino acids. This receptor was obtained from an adult with mismatch repair-deficient cancer. The genes are TRBV27 and TRBJ2-5, with D maybe TRBD1 (6 bases). TRBJ2-7 explains the end of the DNA better; the J call may be wrong. Sequenced here: peripheral blood, sampled 4 weeks after starting pembrolizumab. CDR3 sequence reads: CASRYDRYSYEQYF. The CDR3 DNA sequence: TGTGCCAGCAGGTACGACAGGTACTCCTACGAGCAGTACTTC.